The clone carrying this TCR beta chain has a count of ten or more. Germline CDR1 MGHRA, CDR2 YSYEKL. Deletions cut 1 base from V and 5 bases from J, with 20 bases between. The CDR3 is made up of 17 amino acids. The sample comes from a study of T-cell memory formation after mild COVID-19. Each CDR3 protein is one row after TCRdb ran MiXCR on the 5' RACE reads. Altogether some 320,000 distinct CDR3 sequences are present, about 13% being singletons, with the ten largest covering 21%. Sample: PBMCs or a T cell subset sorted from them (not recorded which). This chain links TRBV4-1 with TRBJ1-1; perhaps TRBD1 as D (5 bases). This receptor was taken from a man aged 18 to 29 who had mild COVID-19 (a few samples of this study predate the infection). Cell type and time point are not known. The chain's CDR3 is CASSQGMAGPRGTEAFF. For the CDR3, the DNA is TGCGCCAGCAGCCAAGGGATGGCAGGCCCTCGGGGGACTGAAGCTTTCTTT.